The TCR beta chain under discussion was sequenced for a study of neurological immune-mediated disorders (dated by TCRdb to about 2019). At the level of the whole study: Peripheral blood TCR-beta repertoires from patients with HTLV-I-associated myelopathy (HAM/TSP), patients with multiple sclerosis, and healthy controls were compared in the study using UMI-based sequencing. The cohort comprised about 71 subjects: roughly 15 HAM/TSP patients, 34 multiple sclerosis patients and approximately 20 healthy controls. The 90 to 120 TCR-beta libraries covered PBMC samples along with longitudinal samples, technical triplicates, and paired sorted CD4+ and CD8+ T-cell subsets. Study-wide findings and limitations: Expanded clones from different subjects shared no identical CDR3 amino acid sequences, which suggests that TCR-beta repertoires were private in all groups. TCR clonal expansion was highest in HAM/TSP patients and lowest in MS patients, with MS patients falling below even healthy controls.

To synthesize cDNA, template-switch 5'RACE was performed with a primer carrying a 10-nucleotide random unique molecular identifier so that each TCR transcript was tagged. Every sequencing run covered 15-18 subjects and yielded more than 170 million TCR-beta sequences. The RNeasy kit was used for extraction of total RNA. TCR-beta VDJ regions were amplified with primers for the TCR constant region and the 5'RACE anchor, using the KAPA Real-time Library Amplification kit. A first PCR added sample indexes and Illumina adaptors, after which a second PCR increased the library yield. After Ampure bead purification, the TCR product of roughly 650 bp was size-selected on a 2% E-gel SizeSelection system. Library quality was checked on a Bioanalyzer, concentration was measured with Qubit, and libraries were quantified with the Kapa Library Quantification kit before pooling. Libraries were sequenced paired-end 2 x 150 bp on an Illumina HiSeq 2500. To increase sequence diversity, roughly 24-30% phiX was spiked into each library pool. As for how the authors treated the data: Quality-filtered reads were processed with the UMI-based MiGEC pipeline, and over 90% of raw TCR sequences were removed by the MiGEC pipeline during error correction. VDJ genes were aligned to IMGT germline references, and each clonotype was defined by a unique CDR3 amino acid sequence together with V-J genes. Clonal expansion, Shannon diversity and CDR3 relatedness (CalcPairwiseDistances, ClusterSamples) were evaluated with VDJtools, and phylogenetic trees were built with CLCbio workbench. A clone was classed as expanded if it had 8 or more unique UMIs, a cutoff based on coefficient-of-variation modelling across technical triplicates. TCRdb's own reprocessing of the public reads used fastp at Q25 and MiXCR and kept productive beta chains. Entries are consolidated by CDR3 protein sequence, retaining the most common genes and DNA. TCRdb's processing, not the authors', yielded these V and J calls. For this sample the table gives about 41,000 distinct CDR3 sequences, of which 10% to 15% were detected only once. Of the sample, roughly 1.3% is held by the ten largest clones.

This clonotype was counted ten times or more. Its antigen is not yet known. No per-base quality is available; no much larger clone lies one base away. The healthy controls were volunteers from a blood bank in Maryland, USA. For unsorted PBMC libraries, 2 million PBMCs were used after storage in RNAlater at -80 degrees C until RNA extraction. PBMCs were separated from peripheral blood using Ficoll-Hypaque density gradient centrifugation and then cryopreserved in liquid nitrogen. The source is a female donor in good health. The sequenced sample consisted of PBMCs.

The nucleotides read TGTGCCAGCAGTCGATCTAGCGGGATGAACACCGGGGAGCTGTTTTTT. Its amino acids are CASSRSSGMNTGELFF. The V gene is TRBV12-3 or TRBV12-4 and the J gene is TRBJ2-2, and TRBD2 matches 9 of the central bases. From the cysteine up to the phenylalanine, the CDR3 has a length of 16 residues. Kept here is only the CDR3 DNA, which spans 48 bases and is read in frame from base 1. Clipping removes 5 bases from V and 1 base from J, with 5 as the unmatched junction base count.